What follows are 17 T cell receptor beta chains derived from one specimen sequenced in a study of blood T cell repertoires in COVID-19. The table came from immunoSEQ multiplex PCR; TCRdb's copy has only in-frame clones and leaves some out. Of 17,000 or so clones listed, 80% to 90% are singletons. The sequenced sample was peripheral blood. These receptors all come from a human donor in a cohort sampled during active COVID-19.

The V and J genes are TRBV5-4 and TRBJ2-7; D is perhaps TRBD2 (6 bases). CDR3 length equals 14 residues. Germline CDR1 SGHNT, CDR2 YYREEE (reference sequence). V dropped 0 bases and J dropped 2 bases, with 9 bases sitting between them. As DNA, the CDR3 is TGTGCCAGCAGCTTGGGGGGAGGACCCTACGAGCAGTACTTC. The encoded protein is CASSLGGGPYEQYF.

The chain carries TRBV2 and TRBJ1-5; no definite D call. From germline, CDR1 is SNHLY and CDR2 FYNNEI. Trimming took 4 bases from V and 3 from J, leaving 7 bases between them. CDR3 length equals 13 residues. Here the CDR3 DNA reads TGTGCCAGCAGTGGTATGGCCAATCAGCCCCAGCATTTT. Its protein product is CASSGMANQPQHF.

The V call is TRBV7-9, the J call TRBJ1-1, with unresolved D. The CDR3 covers 16 residues. The ends were cut back, 2 bases at V and 1 base at J, with 14 bases in the middle. Germline CDR1 and CDR2: SEHNR and FQNEAQ (reference sequence). The CDR3 sequence: CASSLLAGQKNTEAFF. CDR3 coding DNA: TGTGCCAGCAGCTTACTTGCTGGGCAGAAGAACACTGAAGCTTTCTTT.

The chain uses TRBV19 and TRBJ1-1; unclear D gene. Looked up from germline, CDR1 is LNHDA and CDR2 is SQIVND (reference sequence). CDR3 length equals 11 residues. The V end lost 7 bases, the J end lost 8 bases, and 11 bases lay between the germline ends. CDR3 in amino acids: CASTLAGEAFF. Here the CDR3 DNA reads TGTGCCAGTACCCTAGCGGGAGAAGCTTTCTTT.

The chain employs TRBV6-4 and TRBJ2-3; 9 bases fit TRBD2. The germline V gene encodes CDR1 MRHNA and CDR2 SNTAGT. With 5 bases clipped from V and 5 bases from J, the junction kept 11 bases outside the gene matches. This CDR3 is 16 amino acids long. The CDR3 loop reads CASSQAGGNRGDTQYF. The DNA for the CDR3 is TGTGCCAGCAGTCAAGCGGGAGGCAATCGGGGAGATACGCAGTATTTT.

The sample holds a few counts of this clone. The CDR3 sequence is CASSYSGQHNSPLHF. The CDR3 DNA is TGTGCCAGCAGTTACTCGGGACAGCACAATTCACCCCTCCACTTT. The chain couples TRBV6-5 to TRBJ1-6, with 7 nucleotides matching TRBD1. V was pared by 0 bases and J by 7 bases, with 3 bases of the junction left unmatched. The germline V gene has CDR1 MNHEY and CDR2 SVGAGI. This CDR3 spans 15 amino acids.

The chain recombines TRBV19 with TRBJ2-1; D gene unclear. This CDR3 is built from 17 residues. Per the germline V gene, CDR1 is LNHDA and CDR2 is SQIVND (reference sequence). The germline V and J ends were trimmed by 0 bases and 0 bases, with 12 bases remaining between them. The CDR3 DNA reads TGTGCCAGTAGTATAGACGCAGCGTCGAGCTCCTACAATGAGCAGTTCTTC. As protein: CASSIDAASSSYNEQFF.

This CDR3 reads CASSDGDNEKLFF. CDR3 DNA: TGTGCCAGCAGTGACGGGGATAATGAAAAACTGTTTTTT. V is TRBV2 and J is TRBJ1-4; no firm D call. CDR1 is SNHLY, CDR2 FYNNEI, per germline. Trimming shortened V by 3 bases and J by 4 bases, and 6 bases separated the two germline ends. This CDR3 spans 13 amino acids.

V gene TRBV29-1 combines with J gene TRBJ1-2; 9 positions match TRBD1. CDR3 size: 13 residues. Losses at the gene ends were 5 bases for V and 7 bases for J; bases not matched to a gene: 8. Germline V lookup: CDR1 SQVTM, CDR2 ANQGSEA. The CDR3, as DNA: TGCAGCGTTATAATACAGGGGGCCTCTGGCTACACCTTC. Its protein product is CSVIIQGASGYTF.

This chain links TRBV4-1 with TRBJ2-7; D gene ambiguous. Trimming cost V 1 base and J 2 bases, with 12 bases left between them. Looked up from germline, CDR1 is MGHRA and CDR2 is YSYEKL. The CDR3 totals 15 residues. CDR3 residues: CASSQARGATYEQYF. In nucleotides, the CDR3 is TGCGCCAGCAGCCAAGCCCGAGGAGCAACCTACGAGCAGTACTTC.

The V call is TRBV12-3 or TRBV12-4, the J call TRBJ1-1; D gene uncertain. V was cut by 3 bases and J by 2 bases, with 7 bases left in between. The CDR3 is made up of 13 amino acids. The CDR3 nucleotides read TGTGCCAGCAGTTTCCACGGTAACACTGAAGCTTTCTTT. This sequence encodes CASSFHGNTEAFF.

The chain uses TRBV9 and TRBJ2-5; D unresolved. This CDR3 is built from 15 residues. Per the germline V gene, CDR1 is SGDLS and CDR2 is YYNGEE. Trimming took 2 bases from V and 2 from J, leaving 13 bases between them. CDR3 nucleotide sequence: TGTGCCAGCAGCGTCGGCACAGAGCCACAAGAGACCCAGTACTTC. Its translation: CASSVGTEPQETQYF.

The J gene is TRBJ2-2, the V gene TRBV9; TRBD2 aligns across 8 bases. This CDR3 is built from 16 residues. V was pared by 3 bases and J by 6 bases, with 10 bases of the junction left unmatched. The germline CDR1 and CDR2 sequences are SGDLS and YYNGEE. CDR3 nucleotides: TGTGCCAGCAGCGCCCTCGGGACTAGTCGGGCCGGGGAGCTGTTTTTT. Amino acids: CASSALGTSRAGELFF.

This chain links TRBV6-1 with TRBJ1-3; TRBD1 agrees at 7 bases. Losses at the gene ends were 2 bases for V and 9 bases for J; bases not matched to a gene: 4. There are 13 residues in the CDR3. Germline CDR1 MNHNS, CDR2 SASEGT. The CDR3 sequence: CASSEWTGSTIYF. CDR3 DNA: TGTGCCAGCAGTGAATGGACAGGCAGCACCATATATTTT.

This sequence joins TRBV19 and TRBJ2-1, with 7 nucleotides matching TRBD1. The germline V gene encodes CDR1 LNHDA and CDR2 SQIVND (reference sequence). The junction had 2 bases not matched to a gene; V was cut back by 6 bases and J by 3 bases. CDR3 length equals 13 residues. CDR3 sequence: CASSRTGYNEQFF. DNA of the CDR3: TGTGCCAGTAGCCGGACAGGCTACAATGAGCAGTTCTTC. Full variable domain (outside the CDR3, taken from reference TRBV19 and TRBJ2-1): DGGITQSPKYLFRKEGQNVTLSCEQNLNHDAMYWYRQDPGQGLRLIYYSQIVNDFQKGDIAEGYSVSREKKESFPLTVTSAQKNPTAFYLCASSRTGYNEQFFGPGTRLTVL.

This rearrangement joins TRBV10-3 to TRBJ2-3; 8 positions match TRBD2. V shed 6 bases, J shed 1 base, and the junction held 0 bases outside the gene matches. Germline CDR1 reads ENHRY; CDR2 reads SYGVKD. This CDR3 comprises 13 residues. The CDR3 loop is CAIRLAGTDTQYF. In DNA, the CDR3 is TGTGCCATCAGACTAGCGGGCACAGATACGCAGTATTTT.

The chain uses TRBV6-5 and TRBJ2-2, with 7 bases identical to TRBD2. Germline V gene lookup returns CDR1 MNHEY and CDR2 SVGAGI. The CDR3 extends over 14 amino acids. The ends lost 8 bases at V and 5 bases at J; junction bases unmatched: 8. As DNA, the CDR3 is TGTGCCAGCGATAGGGACTACCGTACCGGGGAGCTGTTTTTT. Translation: CASDRDYRTGELFF.